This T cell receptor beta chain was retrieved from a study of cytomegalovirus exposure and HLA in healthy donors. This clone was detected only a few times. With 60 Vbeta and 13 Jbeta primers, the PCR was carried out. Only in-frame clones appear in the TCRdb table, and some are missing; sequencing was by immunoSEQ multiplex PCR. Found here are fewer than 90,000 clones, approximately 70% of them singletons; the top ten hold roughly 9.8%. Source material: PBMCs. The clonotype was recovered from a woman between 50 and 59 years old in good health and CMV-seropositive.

This chain's CDR3 is CASSLGLPNTEAFF. CDR3 sequence (DNA): TGTGCCAGTAGCCTGGGACTCCCCAACACTGAAGCTTTCTTT. The rearrangement links TRBV19 to TRBJ1-1, with TRBD1 as a possible D gene (5 bases). Germline V gene lookup returns CDR1 LNHDA and CDR2 SQIVND (reference sequence). This CDR3 has 14 amino acids. Trimming cost V 6 bases and J 2 bases, with 13 bases left between them.